The 24 T cell receptor beta chains reported below all come from one sample, sequenced in a study of sequential checkpoint blockade in melanoma. The sample's treatment: randomized to nivolumab then ipilimumab (arm A) or the reverse (arm B). Measured with immunoSEQ multiplex PCR; TCRdb has only the in-frame clones, and not every one. The sample shows approximately 9,000 clones, around 60% of them seen only once. The sequenced sample was CD8+ T cells sorted from blood (inferred from file names), obtained from a patient given nivolumab and ipilimumab in sequence. These receptors were taken from a human donor with melanoma.

The V gene is TRBV27, the J gene TRBJ2-1, with 8 bases fitting TRBD2. This CDR3 comprises 16 residues. The V segment lost 4 bases and the J segment 2 bases; nucleotides outside the gene matches: 7. CDR1 and CDR2 from the germline V gene are MNHEY and SMNVEV (reference sequence). CDR3 in amino acids: CASSSLGGVPYNEQFF. DNA of the CDR3: TGTGCCAGCAGTTCACTCGGGGGGGTACCCTACAATGAGCAGTTCTTC.

The chain combines TRBV6-4 with TRBJ2-3; 10 bases line up with TRBD1. CDR1 is MRHNA, CDR2 SNTAGT, per germline. V lost 2 bases to trimming and J lost 1 base; unmatched junction nucleotides: 0. This CDR3 spans 15 amino acids. The CDR3 DNA is TGTGCCAGCAGTGACGGGACAGGGGGCACAGATACGCAGTATTTT. As protein: CASSDGTGGTDTQYF.

J is TRBJ1-1 and V is TRBV6-1, with D unresolved. Trimming left V 5 bases short and J 1 base short, with 8 bases between. Germline V gene sequence: CDR1 MNHNS, CDR2 SASEGT. This CDR3 spans 13 amino acids. CDR3 protein: CASSPGKNTEAFF. The CDR3 DNA reads TGTGCCAGCAGTCCGGGGAAGAACACTGAAGCTTTCTTT.

This clone was observed a handful of times. This chain connects TRBV28 to TRBJ2-7; 7 nucleotides line up with TRBD1. V dropped 6 bases and J dropped 0; count of bases not matched to a gene: 5. This CDR3 region has 14 residues. Germline CDR1 MDHEN, CDR2 SYDVKM. CDR3 residues: CASSTDRVSYEQYF. The CDR3 bases are TGTGCCAGCAGCACTGACAGGGTCTCCTACGAGCAGTACTTC.

The chain couples TRBV7-6 to TRBJ1-1; no clear D gene. Germline V gene sequence: CDR1 SGHVS, CDR2 FNYEAQ. V lost 5 bases and J 3 bases, leaving 13 bases between the germline ends. The CDR3 is 14 residues long. CDR3 DNA: TGTGCCAGCAGCCTCCGTGGGGAGGACACTGAAGCTTTCTTT. Amino acids: CASSLRGEDTEAFF.

V is TRBV6-4 and J is TRBJ2-3, with D possibly matching TRBD1 (5 bases). The CDR3 spans 16 residues. V was cut by 2 bases and J by 2 bases, with 14 bases left in between. Germline V CDR1 and CDR2: MRHNA, SNTAGT. This CDR3 reads CASSDGQGGDTDTQYF. The CDR3 bases are TGTGCCAGCAGTGACGGTCAGGGTGGGGACACAGATACGCAGTATTTT.

This clone is termed medium-sized. The gene calls are TRBV9 and TRBJ1-2, with D possibly matching TRBD1 (6 bases). The CDR3 is made up of 15 amino acids. V shed 4 bases and J shed 1 base, with 14 bases lying between them. Germline V gives CDR1 SGDLS, CDR2 YYNGEE. CDR3 in amino acids: CASSPGQHLNYGYTF. CDR3 sequence (DNA): TGTGCCAGCAGCCCAGGACAGCACCTTAACTATGGCTACACCTTC.

About this clone itself: Given a far larger clone just one base away, this is likely a sequencing read error. J is TRBJ2-7 and V is TRBV4-2; 9 nucleotides match TRBD2. Unmatched junction bases numbered 4, after V lost 0 bases and J lost 7 bases. CDR3 length equals 14 residues. Germline CDR1 LGHNA, CDR2 YNFKEQ. CDR3 bases: TGTGCCAGCAGCCAAGAGCGCGGGAGGGGTGAGCAGTACTTC. It translates to CASSQERGRGEQYF.

The genes are TRBV9 and TRBJ2-2; 9 bases align to TRBD1. This CDR3 comprises 16 residues. The germline V gene has CDR1 SGDLS and CDR2 YYNGEE. V was clipped by 4 bases and J by 4 bases; unmatched bases: 8. As DNA, the CDR3 is TGTGCCAGCAGCTCGCACAGGGGGCAAGGCACCGGGGAGCTGTTTTTT. Amino acid sequence: CASSSHRGQGTGELFF.

This chain joins TRBV28 and TRBJ2-3, with D possibly being TRBD2 (5 bases). CDR3 size: 13 residues. V was pared by 4 bases and J by 5 bases, with 10 bases between. Per the germline V gene, CDR1 is MDHEN and CDR2 is SYDVKM. CDR3 in DNA: TGTGCCAGCAGTTACGAGGAGGTAGATACGCAGTATTTT. Translation gives CASSYEEVDTQYF.

This chain uses TRBV28 with TRBJ2-1, with 8 bases that match TRBD2. The V and J ends lost 6 bases and 4 bases, in that order; junction bases with no gene match: 11. Germline V gene lookup returns CDR1 MDHEN and CDR2 SYDVKM. CDR3 length: 16 amino acids. CDR3 region: CASRLPDSGGYNEQFF. The CDR3 nucleotides are TGTGCCAGCAGACTCCCCGACAGCGGGGGTTACAATGAGCAGTTCTTC.

The rearrangement joins TRBV20-1 to TRBJ1-2; D not resolved. Trimming left V 5 bases short and J 7 bases short, with 8 bases between. This CDR3 is built from 10 residues. Germline V gene lookup returns CDR1 DFQATT and CDR2 SNEGSKA (reference sequence). In DNA form, the CDR3 reads TGCAGTGCTCCAGGAGGTGGCTACACCTTC. Translation gives CSAPGGGYTF.

The J gene is TRBJ2-6, the V gene TRBV6-4; 11 bases map to TRBD2. This CDR3 spans 17 amino acids. Germline V gene lookup returns CDR1 MRHNA and CDR2 SNTAGT. Germline trimming cut 0 bases from V and 2 bases from J; bases unmatched to any gene: 0. The DNA of the CDR3 is TGTGCCAGCAGTGACTCGACTAGCGGGGCTGGGGCCAACGTCCTGACTTTC. It yields the protein CASSDSTSGAGANVLTF.

The rearrangement uses TRBV9 and TRBJ2-5; D is possibly TRBD2 (6 bases). This CDR3 is built from 13 residues. Germline CDR1 and CDR2: SGDLS and YYNGEE. Trimming took 0 bases from V and 5 from J, leaving 8 bases between them. The CDR3 spells CASSVAGGETQYF. In DNA form, the CDR3 reads TGTGCCAGCAGCGTAGCCGGGGGTGAGACCCAGTACTTC.

The chain carries TRBV6-5 and TRBJ2-4, with a possible D match to TRBD1 (5 bases). The CDR3 extends over 15 amino acids. Germline CDR1 and CDR2: MNHEY and SVGAGI. Deletions cut 0 bases from V and 7 bases from J, with 13 bases between. CDR3 in amino acids: CASSYSRALGNIQYF. The CDR3 coding sequence is TGTGCCAGCAGTTACTCCAGGGCATTGGGGAACATTCAGTACTTC.

Notes on this clone: One base away lies a much larger clone, so this may be a sequencing read error. The rearrangement uses TRBV27 and TRBJ2-2, with 8 nucleotides matching TRBD1. The CDR3 runs to 15 residues. V lost 6 bases to trimming and J lost 3 bases; unmatched junction nucleotides: 6. Per germline, CDR1 MNHEY and CDR2 SMNVEV (reference sequence). CDR3 sequence: CASSPDRAHTGELFF. The CDR3 DNA is TGTGCCAGCAGCCCGGACAGGGCCCACACCGGGGAGCTGTTTTTT.

With regard to this clone: Relative to the germline gene, one junction end is altered; a read error may explain this. This chain links TRBV4-1 with TRBJ2-7; 7 positions agree with TRBD1. The V gene's germline CDR1 is MGHRA and CDR2 YSYEKL. The CDR3 runs 15 residues. In nucleotides, the CDR3 is TGTGCCAGCAGCCAAGAAGGGGACAGCTCCTACGAGCAGTACTTC. Residues: CASSQEGDSSYEQYF.

The chain employs TRBV9 and TRBJ2-1; TRBD1 is a possible D gene (6 bases). The CDR3 contains 13 residues. Germline CDR1 reads SGDLS; CDR2 reads YYNGEE. Trimming removed 3 bases from V and 4 bases from J, with 8 bases in between. CDR3 in amino acids: CASSGTEYNEQFF. As DNA, the CDR3 is TGTGCCAGCAGCGGGACAGAGTACAATGAGCAGTTCTTC.

This chain uses TRBV13 with TRBJ2-5, with a tentative D call TRBD2 (6 bases). The CDR3 runs to 14 residues. The germline V and J ends were trimmed by 5 bases and 5 bases, with 15 bases remaining between them. Looked up from germline, CDR1 is PRHDT and CDR2 is FYEKMQ (reference sequence). The CDR3 DNA reads as TGTGCCAGCAGCATCTCGGGAGTAGGCGAGACCCAGTACTTC. Residues: CASSISGVGETQYF.

CDR3 sequence: CASSLVDRGITEAFF. In nucleotides, the CDR3 is TGTGCCAGCAGCTTAGTTGACAGGGGAATCACTGAAGCTTTCTTT. The chain recombines TRBV13 with TRBJ1-1; 8 bases are shared with TRBD1. Trimming took 1 base from V and 4 from J; bases not matched to a gene: 5. The CDR3 length is 15 residues. Per the germline V gene, CDR1 is PRHDT and CDR2 is FYEKMQ (reference sequence).

This rearrangement joins TRBV28 to TRBJ2-2; 8 nucleotides align to TRBD2. V lost 1 base, J lost 2 bases, and 6 bases stayed unmatched. Germline CDR1 is MDHEN and CDR2 is SYDVKM. This CDR3 has 17 amino acids. The CDR3: CASSLLAGGINTGELFF. The DNA of the CDR3 is TGTGCCAGCAGTTTATTGGCGGGGGGAATAAACACCGGGGAGCTGTTTTTT. The full variable domain, its missing parts supplied by reference TRBV28 and TRBJ2-2, is DVKVTQSSRYLVKRTGEKVFLECVQDMDHENMFWYRQDPGLGLRLIYFSYDVKMKEKGDIPEGYSVSREKKERFSLILESASTNQTSMYLCASSLLAGGINTGELFFGEGSRLTVL.

The chain employs TRBV7-6 and TRBJ1-1; no firm D call. The germline gives CDR1 SGHVS, CDR2 FNYEAQ. V was cut by 2 bases and J by 2 bases, with 15 bases left in between. The CDR3 loop spans 16 amino acids. This CDR3 is CASSLTREGTNTEAFF. The CDR3 DNA is TGTGCCAGCAGCTTAACCCGGGAAGGTACCAACACTGAAGCTTTCTTT.

The chain joins TRBV6-4 to TRBJ2-3, with 8 bases fitting TRBD2. The length of the CDR3 is 15 residues. Trimming removed 0 bases from V and 1 base from J; junction bases left unmatched: 0. Germline lookup yields CDR1 MRHNA and CDR2 SNTAGT. For the CDR3, the DNA is TGTGCCAGCAGTGACTCGCGGGGGGGCACAGATACGCAGTATTTT. Amino acids: CASSDSRGGTDTQYF.

Within the sample, this clone is medium-sized. The CDR3 reads CASSLGRGGPNQPQHF. CDR3 DNA: TGTGCCAGCAGCTTAGGCCGCGGGGGGCCCAATCAGCCCCAGCATTTT. The chain has TRBV13 and TRBJ1-5; perhaps TRBD1 as D (6 bases). CDR1 is PRHDT, CDR2 FYEKMQ, per germline (reference sequence). The CDR3 loop spans 16 amino acids. Between the trimmed V and J ends, which lost 0 bases and 3 bases, there was a span of 12 bases.